A selection of T cell receptor beta chains follows, all from one sample in a study of Tregs in tolerant kidney transplant recipients. Their antigens are not known. TCRdb keeps only in-frame clones here, not all; method: immunoSEQ multiplex PCR. The repertoire holds some 18,000 clones, with around 71% as singletons. What was sequenced was Tregs from blood cultured with allogeneic cells. The receptors here all came from a human donor in good health. Both conserved end residues are part of each CDR3. The order of the fields is clone size, D gene, J gene, V gene, CDR3 DNA, CDR3 protein. A D gene is named only where the DNA matches it firmly. Size is stated for part of the rows, as once, few or many counts, or as a class when the clone is expanded.

>few|-|TRBJ2-1|TRBV30
TGTGCCTGGAGCCCCCGGTTGTTAACATCCTACAATGAGCAGTTCTTC
CAWSPRLLTSYNEQFF
>-|TRBD1|TRBJ2-7|TRBV5-6
TGTGCCAGCAGCTTCCAGGGGGCGGTTTACGAGCAGTACTTC
CASSFQGAVYEQYF
>medium-sized|-|TRBJ1-2|TRBV5-4
TGTGCCAGCAGCTCAGGGGTTAACTATGGCTACACCTTC
CASSSGVNYGYTF
>-|TRBD1|TRBJ2-7|TRBV7-9
TGTGCCAGCAGCCTTATGTCAACAGGGGTGGCCTACGAGCAGTACTTC
CASSLMSTGVAYEQYF
>-|-|TRBJ2-5|TRBV20-1
TGCAGTGCTAGAGTCAGGGAGACCCAGTACTTC
CSARVRETQYF
>-|-|TRBJ2-3|TRBV19
TGTGCCAGTAGTATTATGGATACGCAGTATTTT
CASSIMDTQYF
>-|-|TRBJ1-2|TRBV27
TGTGCCAGCAGACTACGGGCACAGGGAAGGAATGGCTACACCTTC
CASRLRAQGRNGYTF
>-|TRBD1|TRBJ2-1|TRBV11-3
TGTGCCAGTCAGCCTTGGACAGGGGATAATGAGCAGTTCTTC
CASQPWTGDNEQFF
>-|TRBD2|TRBJ2-7|TRBV27
TGTGCCAGCAGCCGGTCCAACCTTCTAGCGGGAGTAAGATACGAGCAGTACTTC
CASSRSNLLAGVRYEQYF
>-|-|TRBJ1-3|TRBV6-1
TGTGCCAGCAGGGGAACCACAGACTCTGGAAACACCATATATTTT
CASRGTTDSGNTIYF
>-|-|TRBJ2-7|TRBV19
TGTGCCAGTAGTATCGGGCCCCGGAGGATCTACGAGCAGTACTTC
CASSIGPRRIYEQYF
>-|-|TRBJ1-1|TRBV19
TGTGCCAGTAGTATTGCAGATCGTCGGTGGGCTTTCTTT
CASSIADRRWAFF
>-|-|TRBJ2-7|TRBV7-6
TGTGCCAGCGCCTTCCTCTACGAGCAGTACTTC
CASAFLYEQYF
>-|-|TRBJ1-1|TRBV30
TGTGCCTGGAGTGTACAGGGCTACACTGAAGCTTTCTTT
CAWSVQGYTEAFF
>-|-|TRBJ2-7|TRBV5-5
TGTGCCAGCAGCTTGGCCAATGGACAACAGTACGAGCAGTACTTC
CASSLANGQQYEQYF
>few|-|TRBJ1-2|TRBV6-5
TGTGCCAGCACGCGGTTGGGGACCGACTACACCTTC
CASTRLGTDYTF
>-|TRBD1|TRBJ2-3|TRBV7-9
TGTGCCATCCAGTACCCCCGGGACAGGGGGAGCTCAGATACGCAGTATTTT
CAIQYPRDRGSSDTQYF
>-|TRBD2|TRBJ2-1|TRBV9
TGTGCCAGCAGCGTAGTCCCGGGACTAGCGGGGTTGGCGGGATACAATGAGCAGTTCTTC
CASSVVPGLAGLAGYNEQFF
>-|TRBD1|TRBJ1-1|TRBV18
TGTGCCAGCTTCGGACAGGGGAACACTGAAGCTTTCTTT
CASFGQGNTEAFF
>-|-|TRBJ1-3|TRBV7-8
TGTGCCAGCAGCTTCAGGAACACCATATATTTT
CASSFRNTIYF
>-|TRBD1|TRBJ2-6|TRBV6-6
TGTGCCAGCAGCCGAAGGACAGGGACTGGGGCCAACGTCCTGACTTTC
CASSRRTGTGANVLTF
>-|-|TRBJ1-5|TRBV6-5
TGTGCCAGCAGTTACTCTCAGGTCGGGTCCCAGCATTTT
CASSYSQVGSQHF
>-|TRBD1|TRBJ1-2|TRBV5-1
TGCGCCAGCACCGGCCCCCCTGAAGCAGGGGGTATGATTCACTATGGCTACACCTTC
CASTGPPEAGGMIHYGYTF
>medium-sized|-|TRBJ1-2|TRBV4-1
TGCGCCAGCAGCCAAGGGACAAACTCCTGGGATGGCTACACCTTC
CASSQGTNSWDGYTF
>-|-|TRBJ1-1|TRBV6-6
TGTGCCACCCAGGGTTTGAACACTGAAGCTTTCTTT
CATQGLNTEAFF
>-|TRBD1|TRBJ1-2|TRBV5-1
TGCGCCAGCAGCTTGAACAGGGGGGTCTATGGCTACACCTTC
CASSLNRGVYGYTF
>-|-|TRBJ1-6|TRBV11-3
TGTGCCAGCAGCTTAGCAGAGGGAACACCCCTCCACTTT
CASSLAEGTPLHF
>once|-|TRBJ1-1|TRBV30
TGTGCCTGGCGTGGACAGCTCGGGGTTGCCGAAGCTTTCTTT
CAWRGQLGVAEAFF
>-|TRBD1|TRBJ1-4|TRBV2
TGTGCCAGCAGTGAAGCGACAGGGGGCAGGAGGGAAAAACTGTTTTTT
CASSEATGGRREKLFF
>-|-|TRBJ2-1|TRBV15
TGTGCCACCAGCCCGGGGGTGTTCTACAATGAGCAGTTCTTC
CATSPGVFYNEQFF
>-|-|TRBJ1-5|TRBV2
TGTGCCAGCAGTCATTCAGAATTTCAACAGCCCCAGCATTTT
CASSHSEFQQPQHF
>-|-|TRBJ1-5|TRBV5-6
TGTGCCAGCAGCTTGCGAGGAGGGGGGAGCAATCAGCCCCAGCATTTT
CASSLRGGGSNQPQHF
>-|TRBD1|TRBJ1-2|TRBV18
TGTGCCAGCTCACCAAACAGGGGGGGGACTGGCTACACCTTC
CASSPNRGGTGYTF
>-|-|TRBJ1-5|TRBV6-5
TGTGCCAGCAGTGACGGGGAGTATCAGCCCCAGCATTTT
CASSDGEYQPQHF
>few|TRBD2|TRBJ2-7|TRBV5-1
TGCGCCAGCAGCTTGCCCAGCGGGGGCTACGAGCAGTACTTC
CASSLPSGGYEQYF
>-|-|TRBJ2-5|TRBV30
TGTGCCTGGAGTGTACATGTAGGGGGTCCGGCGACCCAGTACTTC
CAWSVHVGGPATQYF
>-|-|TRBJ1-6|TRBV27
TGTGCCAGCAGTTTGATCGGGGGTAATTCACCCCTCCACTTT
CASSLIGGNSPLHF
>medium-sized|TRBD2|TRBJ2-1|TRBV11-2
TGTGCCAGCAGCTTAGGTAGCGGGGGCTACAATGAGCAGTTCTTC
CASSLGSGGYNEQFF
>-|-|TRBJ1-1|TRBV5-1
TGCGCCAGCAGCATACCGGGACACCTGAGCACTGAAGCTTTCTTT
CASSIPGHLSTEAFF
>once|TRBD2|TRBJ2-1|TRBV11-2
TGTGCCAGCAGCTTCCCCGGGGGGGGCCGTTCCTACAATGAGCAGTTCTTC
CASSFPGGGRSYNEQFF
>-|TRBD1|TRBJ1-1|TRBV18
TGTGCCAGCTCACCACTTAGCGGGACAGGGGGCACTGAAGCTTTCTTT
CASSPLSGTGGTEAFF
>once|-|TRBJ1-1|TRBV6-5
TGTGCCAGCAGGATCCGTAGAGGAACAACTGAAGCTTTCTTT
CASRIRRGTTEAFF
>-|-|TRBJ1-2|TRBV7-4
TGTGCCAGCAGCTTAGCGTACACGGAGACTAACTATGGCTACACCTTC
CASSLAYTETNYGYTF
>-|-|TRBJ1-6|TRBV6-1
TGTGCCAGCAGTGAGGCGGGGGGCGCACATAATTCACCCCTCCACTTT
CASSEAGGAHNSPLHF
>few|-|TRBJ1-3|TRBV9
TGTGCCAGCAGCCCAAACCCCCGTCCTTTCTCTGGAAACACCATATATTTT
CASSPNPRPFSGNTIYF
>-|-|TRBJ1-1|TRBV5-1
TGCGCCAGCAGCTTGCCGGGACTGAACACTGAAGCTTTCTTT
CASSLPGLNTEAFF